This entry lists 21 T cell receptor beta chains sequenced from one sample in a study of cytomegalovirus exposure and HLA in healthy donors. PCR primers comprised 60 Vbeta and 13 Jbeta primers. The protocol was immunoSEQ multiplex PCR, while the TCRdb copy is restricted to in-frame clones and leaves out a portion. The sample holds 210,000 or so clones, around 80% seen once. What was sequenced was PBMCs. The source of these receptors is a woman between 40 and 50 years old in good health and CMV-seronegative.

The rearrangement links TRBV6-5 to TRBJ2-5, with D tentatively TRBD2 (7 bases). The J call may not be correct, given that the DNA end is closer to TRBJ2-7. CDR1 is MNHEY and CDR2 is SVGAGI in the germline V gene. This CDR3 comprises 16 residues. The CDR3 nucleotides read TGTGCCAGCAGTTACCTAGATCGGGGGGCGAACGACGAGCAGTACTTC. Protein: CASSYLDRGANDEQYF.

The rearrangement joins TRBV12-5 to TRBJ2-3; 11 nucleotides align to TRBD2. CDR3 length: 16 amino acids. Germline V gene data show CDR1 as LGHNT and CDR2 as FRNRAP. Germline trimming cut 1 base from V and 2 bases from J; bases unmatched to any gene: 2. The CDR3 protein is CASGLGLAGTTDTQYF. The CDR3 bases are TGTGCTAGTGGTTTGGGACTAGCGGGGACCACAGATACGCAGTATTTT.

V usage is TRBV19 and J usage is TRBJ1-4, with 8 bases lining up with TRBD1. The germline gives CDR1 LNHDA, CDR2 SQIVND (reference sequence). The CDR3 totals 16 residues. The J segment lost 1 base and the V segment lost 3 bases, leaving 4 bases of the junction unmatched. CDR3 coding DNA: TGTGCCAGTAGTATGGCAGGGGGCATAACTAATGAAAAACTGTTTTTT. This encodes CASSMAGGITNEKLFF. Filled out from reference TRBV19 and TRBJ1-4, the complete variable domain reads DGGITQSPKYLFRKEGQNVTLSCEQNLNHDAMYWYRQDPGQGLRLIYYSQIVNDFQKGDIAEGYSVSREKKESFPLTVTSAQKNPTAFYLCASSMAGGITNEKLFFGSGTQLSVL.

The chain joins TRBV21-1 to TRBJ2-3; whether TRBD2, the table's D call, matches the DNA was not checked. TRBV21-1 is shown as a pseudogene. The CDR3 is 18 residues long. Here the CDR3 DNA reads TGTGCCAGCAGCCCGGGACCGACCAAGCGGGGCCGCACAGATACGCAGTATTTT. This codes for CASSPGPTKRGRTDTQYF.

The rearrangement uses TRBV2 and TRBJ1-4, with TRBD1 as a possible D gene (5 bases). Germline CDR1 and CDR2: SNHLY and FYNNEI. This CDR3 spans 13 amino acids. Trimming pared 2 bases from V and 7 bases from J, leaving 8 bases between. Written as DNA, the CDR3 is TGTGCCAGCAGTGAAAGGGGCCTTGAAAAACTGTTTTTT. It codes for CASSERGLEKLFF.

Turning to this clone: A read error may produce the germline difference seen at one junction end. Other DNA sequences in the same sample also yield this CDR3. The rearrangement uses TRBV29-1 and TRBJ1-2; possible D gene TRBD1, 6 bases. Germline V gene lookup returns CDR1 SQVTM and CDR2 ANQGSEA. There are 14 residues in the CDR3. CDR3 in DNA: TGCAGCGCACCGGACAGCCCTTCTAACTACGGCTACACCTTC. It encodes CSAPDSPSNYGYTF.

This clone was recorded a few times. The CDR3 is CASSLGSSYNSPLHF. The CDR3 DNA reads as TGTGCCAGCAGCCTCGGGAGCTCCTATAATTCACCCCTCCACTTT. This sequence joins TRBV5-6 and TRBJ1-6, with D hard to call. V gave up 4 bases and J gave up 0 bases, with 8 bases separating them. Germline V gives CDR1 SGHDT, CDR2 YYEEEE. The length of the CDR3 is 15 residues.

V and J are TRBV10-3 and TRBJ2-3, with D perhaps TRBD2 (7 bases). CDR1 and CDR2 from the germline V gene are ENHRY and SYGVKD. The CDR3 is 14 amino acids. Trimming removed 11 bases at V and 2 bases at J, with 17 bases between. In DNA form, the CDR3 reads TGTGCCTATGGGGGGGGCGGGCCCACAGATACGCAGTATTTT. It yields the protein CAYGGGGPTDTQYF.

This chain joins TRBV9 and TRBJ2-3; 7 positions agree with TRBD2. The junction had 8 bases not matched to a gene; V was cut back by 0 bases and J by 1 base. This CDR3 comprises 17 residues. CDR1 and CDR2 (germline): SGDLS, YYNGEE. CDR3 bases: TGTGCCAGCAGCGTAGGGACCACGGGGGGAGGCACAGATACGCAGTATTTT. Protein: CASSVGTTGGGTDTQYF.

V gene TRBV28 combines with J gene TRBJ1-1; tentative D call: TRBD1 (6 bases). Trimming removed 5 bases at V and 5 bases at J, with 18 bases between. In germline, CDR1 is MDHEN, CDR2 SYDVKM. The CDR3 has 15 residues. CDR3 region: CASSLSTGGRTEAFF. CDR3 nucleotide sequence: TGTGCCAGCAGTCTCTCCACCGGGGGGCGGACTGAAGCTTTCTTT.

V and J are TRBV6-1 and TRBJ2-5, with D possibly being TRBD1 (6 bases). CDR1 is MNHNS and CDR2 is SASEGT in the germline V gene. The CDR3 is made up of 14 amino acids. The V gene lost 4 bases and the J gene lost 0 bases, with 9 bases spanning the gap. CDR3 in amino acids: CASSGDTYQETQYF. The DNA of the CDR3 is TGTGCCAGCAGTGGGGACACGTACCAAGAGACCCAGTACTTC.

V gene TRBV19 combines with J gene TRBJ2-2; 7 bases match TRBD2. With 6 bases clipped from V and 1 base from J, the junction kept 8 bases outside the gene matches. Looked up from germline, CDR1 is LNHDA and CDR2 is SQIVND (reference sequence). The CDR3 contains 16 residues. This chain's CDR3 is CASSQKRGGNTGELFF. The CDR3 nucleotides read TGTGCCAGTAGCCAGAAGCGCGGGGGGAACACCGGGGAGCTGTTTTTT.

The J gene is TRBJ2-1, the V gene TRBV5-6; the D is unclear. CDR1 and CDR2 (germline): SGHDT, YYEEEE. The CDR3 covers 15 residues. Trimming took 0 bases from V and 2 from J, leaving 9 bases between them. CDR3 nucleotides: TGTGCCAGCAGCTTGGGTGGAGTTCCCTACAATGAGCAGTTCTTC. Amino acid sequence: CASSLGGVPYNEQFF.

This clone was observed a handful of times. The chain recombines TRBV28 with TRBJ1-4; 9 bases align to TRBD1. The V and J ends lost 4 bases and 0 bases, in that order; junction bases with no gene match: 6. The CDR3 totals 17 residues. Germline-derived CDR1 and CDR2 are MDHEN and SYDVKM. DNA of the CDR3: TGTGCCAGCAGTTCCCAGGACAGGGGCGCAACTAATGAAAAACTGTTTTTT. Its translation: CASSSQDRGATNEKLFF.

The rearrangement links TRBV6-1 to TRBJ2-7; D gene unclear. The CDR3 spans 11 residues. Germline lookup yields CDR1 MNHNS and CDR2 SASEGT. Trimming stripped 5 bases from V and 1 base from J, with 3 bases between. CDR3 in amino acids: CASSPSYEQYF. The CDR3 coding sequence is TGTGCCAGCAGTCCTTCCTACGAGCAGTACTTC.

The chain couples TRBV18 to TRBJ2-7, with D possibly TRBD1 on 8 matching bases. The CDR3 sequence is 14 residues long. Trimming removed 8 bases from V and 3 bases from J, with 17 bases in between. Germline assignment: CDR1 KGHSH and CDR2 LQKENI. The CDR3 region is CASTGQGGYYEQYF. The CDR3 DNA sequence: TGTGCCAGCACCGGACAGGGAGGGTACTACGAGCAGTACTTC.

This chain connects TRBV5-1 to TRBJ1-6, with a weak D call TRBD1 (6 bases). Germline CDR1 reads SGHRS; CDR2 reads YFSETQ. With 0 bases removed from V and 7 bases from J, the gap between germline ends came to 8 bases. The CDR3 has 14 amino acids. In nucleotides, the CDR3 is TGCGCCAGCAGCTTGGAACAGGGAAATTCACCCCTCCACTTT. It codes for CASSLEQGNSPLHF.

V usage is TRBV10-2 and J usage is TRBJ1-1, with D possibly TRBD1 on 6 matching bases. Trimming pared 7 bases from V and 2 bases from J, leaving 11 bases between. The CDR3 contains 13 residues. Germline V lookup: CDR1 WSHSY, CDR2 SAAADI. The CDR3 here is CASNRQANTEAFF. The DNA of the CDR3 is TGCGCCAGCAACAGACAGGCCAACACTGAAGCTTTCTTT.

The rearrangement uses TRBV28 and TRBJ1-5, with a weak D call TRBD1 (5 bases). V was cut by 7 bases and J by 1 base, with 11 bases left in between. CDR1 is MDHEN and CDR2 is SYDVKM in the germline V gene. CDR3 length: 14 residues. The CDR3 is CASKPYRSNQPQHF. As DNA, the CDR3 is TGTGCCAGCAAGCCGTACAGGAGCAATCAGCCCCAGCATTTT. Full variable domain (rest looked up from reference TRBV28 and TRBJ1-5): DVKVTQSSRYLVKRTGEKVFLECVQDMDHENMFWYRQDPGLGLRLIYFSYDVKMKEKGDIPEGYSVSREKKERFSLILESASTNQTSMYLCASKPYRSNQPQHFGDGTRLSIL.

This clone was counted a few times. CDR3 region: CASSSSWYTEAFF. The CDR3 region has the DNA TGCGCCAGCAGCAGTAGTTGGTACACTGAAGCTTTCTTT. This sequence joins TRBV5-1 and TRBJ1-1; D unresolved. This CDR3 is 13 amino acids long. V lost 4 bases and J 3 bases, leaving 10 bases between the germline ends. Per the germline V gene, CDR1 is SGHRS and CDR2 is YFSETQ.

The chain joins TRBV7-9 to TRBJ1-1, with a weak D call TRBD1 (5 bases). The CDR3 has 14 residues. Deletions cut 1 base from V and 7 bases from J, with 13 bases between. CDR1 and CDR2 from the germline V gene are SEHNR and FQNEAQ (reference sequence). The CDR3 loop reads CASSLDGGELEAFF. The CDR3 nucleotides are TGTGCCAGCAGCTTAGATGGAGGGGAGCTTGAAGCTTTCTTT.